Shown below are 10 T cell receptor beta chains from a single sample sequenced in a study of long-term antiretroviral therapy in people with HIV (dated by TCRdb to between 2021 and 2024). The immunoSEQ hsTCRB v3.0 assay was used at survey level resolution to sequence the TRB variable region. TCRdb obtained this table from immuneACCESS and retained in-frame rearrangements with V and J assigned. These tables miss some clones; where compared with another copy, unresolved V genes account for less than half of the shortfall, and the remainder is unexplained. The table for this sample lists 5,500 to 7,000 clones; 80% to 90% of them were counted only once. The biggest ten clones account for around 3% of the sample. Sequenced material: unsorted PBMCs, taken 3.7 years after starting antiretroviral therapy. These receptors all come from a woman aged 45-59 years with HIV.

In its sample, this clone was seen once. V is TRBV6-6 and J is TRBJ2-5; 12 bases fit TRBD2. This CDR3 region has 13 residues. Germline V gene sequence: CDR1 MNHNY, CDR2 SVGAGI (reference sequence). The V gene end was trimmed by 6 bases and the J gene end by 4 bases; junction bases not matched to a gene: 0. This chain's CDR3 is CASRLAGGETQYF. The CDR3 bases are TGTGCCAGCAGACTAGCGGGAGGAGAGACCCAGTACTTC.

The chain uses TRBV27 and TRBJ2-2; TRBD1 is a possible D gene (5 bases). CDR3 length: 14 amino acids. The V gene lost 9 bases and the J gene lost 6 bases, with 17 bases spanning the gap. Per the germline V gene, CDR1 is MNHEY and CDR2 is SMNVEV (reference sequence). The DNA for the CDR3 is TGTGCCAGTGTTAGGCAGGGTTCGGCCGGGGAGCTGTTTTTT. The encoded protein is CASVRQGSAGELFF.

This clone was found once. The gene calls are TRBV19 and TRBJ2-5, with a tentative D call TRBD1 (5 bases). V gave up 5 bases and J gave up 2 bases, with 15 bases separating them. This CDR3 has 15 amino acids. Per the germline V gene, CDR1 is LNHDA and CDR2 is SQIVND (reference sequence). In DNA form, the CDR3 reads TGTGCCAGTAGTGCTCTGGGCCAGGGACAAGAGACCCAGTACTTC. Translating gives CASSALGQGQETQYF.

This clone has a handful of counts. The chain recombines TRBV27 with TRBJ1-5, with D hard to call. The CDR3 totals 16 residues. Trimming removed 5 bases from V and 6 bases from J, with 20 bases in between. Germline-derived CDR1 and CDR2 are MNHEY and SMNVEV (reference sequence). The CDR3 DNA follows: TGTGCCAGCAGTCTCGCGACCCTAAAATCCCCTCAGCCCCAGCATTTT. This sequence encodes CASSLATLKSPQPQHF.

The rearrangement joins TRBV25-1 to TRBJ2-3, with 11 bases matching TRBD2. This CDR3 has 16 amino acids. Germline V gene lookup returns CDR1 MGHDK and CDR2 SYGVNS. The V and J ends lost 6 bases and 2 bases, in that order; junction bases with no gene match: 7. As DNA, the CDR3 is TGTGCCAGCAGCGTCGGGACTAGCGGAACCACAGATACGCAGTATTTT. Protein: CASSVGTSGTTDTQYF.

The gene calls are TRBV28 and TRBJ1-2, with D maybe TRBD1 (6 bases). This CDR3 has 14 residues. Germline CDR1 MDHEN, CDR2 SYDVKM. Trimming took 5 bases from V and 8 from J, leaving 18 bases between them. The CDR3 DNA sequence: TGTGCCAGCAGTCCCCCGCTCAGGGGAATCGGCTACACCTTC. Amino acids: CASSPPLRGIGYTF.

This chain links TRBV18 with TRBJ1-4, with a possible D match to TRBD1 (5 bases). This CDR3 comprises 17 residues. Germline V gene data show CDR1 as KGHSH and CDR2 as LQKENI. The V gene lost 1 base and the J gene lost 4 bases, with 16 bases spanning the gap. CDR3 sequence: CASSPQGPGTGNEKLFF. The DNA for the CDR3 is TGTGCCAGCTCACCACAGGGGCCCGGGACGGGTAATGAAAAACTGTTTTTT.

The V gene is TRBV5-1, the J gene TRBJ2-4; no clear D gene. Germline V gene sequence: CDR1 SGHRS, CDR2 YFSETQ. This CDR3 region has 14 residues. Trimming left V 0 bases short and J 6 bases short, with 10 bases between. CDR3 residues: CASSLAVKPNIQYF. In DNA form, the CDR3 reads TGCGCCAGCAGCTTGGCCGTTAAGCCAAACATTCAGTACTTC.

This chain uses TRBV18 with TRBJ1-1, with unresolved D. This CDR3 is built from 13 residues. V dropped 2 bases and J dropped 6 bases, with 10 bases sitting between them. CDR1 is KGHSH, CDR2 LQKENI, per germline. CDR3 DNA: TGTGCCAGCTCACCAATGAACGCGGCTGAAGCTTTCTTT. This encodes CASSPMNAAEAFF.

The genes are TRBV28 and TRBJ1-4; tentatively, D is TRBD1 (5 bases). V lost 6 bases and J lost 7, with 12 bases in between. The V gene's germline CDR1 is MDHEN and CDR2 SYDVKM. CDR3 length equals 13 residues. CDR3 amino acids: CASSLRVAEKLFF. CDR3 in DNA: TGTGCCAGCAGCCTCAGGGTTGCTGAAAAACTGTTTTTT.